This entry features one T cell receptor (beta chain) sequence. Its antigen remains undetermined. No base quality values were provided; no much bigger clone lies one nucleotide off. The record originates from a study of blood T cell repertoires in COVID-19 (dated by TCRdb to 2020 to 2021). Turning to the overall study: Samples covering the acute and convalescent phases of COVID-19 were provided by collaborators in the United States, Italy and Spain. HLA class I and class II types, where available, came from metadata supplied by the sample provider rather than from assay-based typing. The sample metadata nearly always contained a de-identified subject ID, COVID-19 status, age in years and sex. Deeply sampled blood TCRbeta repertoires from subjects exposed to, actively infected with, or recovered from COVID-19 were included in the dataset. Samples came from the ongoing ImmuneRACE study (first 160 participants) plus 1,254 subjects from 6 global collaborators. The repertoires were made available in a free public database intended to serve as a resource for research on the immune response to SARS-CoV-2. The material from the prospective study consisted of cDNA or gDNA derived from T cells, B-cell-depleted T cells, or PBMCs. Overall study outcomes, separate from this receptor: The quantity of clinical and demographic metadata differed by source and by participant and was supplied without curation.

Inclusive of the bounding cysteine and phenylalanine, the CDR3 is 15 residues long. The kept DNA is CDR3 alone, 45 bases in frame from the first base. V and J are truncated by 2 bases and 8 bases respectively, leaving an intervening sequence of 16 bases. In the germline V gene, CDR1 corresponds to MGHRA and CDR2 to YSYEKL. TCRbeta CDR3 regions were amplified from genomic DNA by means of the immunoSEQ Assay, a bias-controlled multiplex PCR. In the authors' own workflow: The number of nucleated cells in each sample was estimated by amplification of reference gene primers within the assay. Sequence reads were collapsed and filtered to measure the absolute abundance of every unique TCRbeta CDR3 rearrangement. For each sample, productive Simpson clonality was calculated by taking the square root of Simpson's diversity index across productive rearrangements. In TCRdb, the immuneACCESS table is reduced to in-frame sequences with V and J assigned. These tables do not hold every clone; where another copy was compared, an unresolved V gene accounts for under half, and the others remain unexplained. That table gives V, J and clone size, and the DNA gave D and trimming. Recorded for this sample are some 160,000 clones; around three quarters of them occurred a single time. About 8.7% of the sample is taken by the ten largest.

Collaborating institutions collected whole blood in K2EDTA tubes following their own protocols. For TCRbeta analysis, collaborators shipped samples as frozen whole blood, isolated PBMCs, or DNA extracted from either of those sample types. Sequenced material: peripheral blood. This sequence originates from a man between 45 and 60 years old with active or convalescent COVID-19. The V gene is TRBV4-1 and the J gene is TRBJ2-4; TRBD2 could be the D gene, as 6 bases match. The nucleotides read TGCGCCAGCAGCCAATTAATGACTAGTGTCCACATTCAGTACTTC. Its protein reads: CASSQLMTSVHIQYF.